These 20 T cell receptor beta chains were all obtained from the same sample, sequenced in a study of blood T cells in healthy people across ages. Sample-barcoded 5' priming and a J-beta primer mix drove a second PCR of roughly 7 to 11 cycles. One entry per CDR3 protein, called by TCRdb with MiXCR from the 5' RACE reads. The sample lists about 900,000 distinct CDR3 sequences, around 48% occurring once. The sequenced sample consisted of blood. Receptors were obtained from a man aged 30 to 39 in good health.

Ten or more counts support this clonotype. The chain is built from TRBV6-5 and TRBJ1-6, with no clear D. CDR1 and CDR2 (germline): MNHEY, SVGAGI. Deletions cut 2 bases from V and 0 bases from J, with 5 bases between. The CDR3 is 15 amino acids. CDR3 DNA sequence: TGTGCCAGCAGTTACGGGAGCTCCTATAATTCACCCCTCCACTTT. Protein sequence: CASSYGSSYNSPLHF.

This clonotype was seen a handful of times. The chain has TRBV4-3 and TRBJ2-1; D unresolved. V was clipped by 4 bases and J by 3 bases, with 13 bases between them. The CDR3 is 15 amino acids. Per germline, CDR1 LGHNA and CDR2 YSLEER. The CDR3 protein is CASSREEYSYNEQFF. The CDR3 DNA is TGCGCCAGCAGCCGCGAAGAGTACAGCTACAATGAGCAGTTCTTC.

The chain joins TRBV7-9 to TRBJ1-6; D not resolved. The CDR3 loop spans 14 amino acids. Deletions cut 1 base from V and 9 bases from J, with 10 bases between. Germline CDR1 is SEHNR and CDR2 is FQNEAQ (reference sequence). CDR3 nucleotide sequence: TGTGCCAGCAGCTTAGGGCTAGAAGTTTCACCCCTCCACTTT. It yields the protein CASSLGLEVSPLHF.

This clonotype was found once. The V gene is TRBV18, the J gene TRBJ1-1, with TRBD1 matching 8 bases. The length of the CDR3 is 15 residues. V shed 3 bases, J shed 4 bases, and the junction held 7 bases outside the gene matches. CDR1 and CDR2 from the germline V gene are KGHSH and LQKENI. The CDR3 DNA follows: TGTGCCAGCTCACCCAGCAATGGACAGGGCACTGAAGCTTTCTTT. Its protein product is CASSPSNGQGTEAFF.

The table lists this clonotype with a few counts. The V call is TRBV5-6, the J call TRBJ2-7, with 7 bases matching TRBD1. The junction had 8 bases not matched to a gene; V was cut back by 3 bases and J by 5 bases. This CDR3 is built from 14 residues. In germline, CDR1 is SGHDT, CDR2 YYEEEE. The CDR3 here is CASSWDSLLDEQYF. The CDR3 DNA is TGTGCCAGCAGCTGGGACAGTCTCTTAGACGAGCAGTACTTC.

This clonotype appeared a few times. The chain recombines TRBV20-1 with TRBJ1-2, with 10 bases lining up with TRBD1. CDR1 is DFQATT and CDR2 is SNEGSKA in the germline V gene (reference sequence). This CDR3 contains 15 residues. The trim removed 0 bases at V and 2 bases at J, leaving 3 bases unmatched. The CDR3 DNA follows: TGCAGTGCTAGAGAGACGGGACAGGGGAACTATGGCTACACCTTC. Encoded protein: CSARETGQGNYGYTF.

The chain carries TRBV12-3 or TRBV12-4 and TRBJ2-1; TRBD2 matches at 9 bases. V lost 1 base and J lost 9; bases outside the gene matches: 4. The length of the CDR3 is 14 residues. CDR3 DNA sequence: TGTGCCAGCAGTTTAGGCGGGGGGGCCCGTGAGCAGTTCTTC. It encodes CASSLGGGAREQFF.

This clonotype occurred a few times. This rearrangement joins TRBV10-3 to TRBJ2-7; 8 nucleotides line up with TRBD1. Germline CDR1 reads ENHRY; CDR2 reads SYGVKD. V shed 2 bases, J shed 2 bases, and the junction held 8 bases outside the gene matches. The CDR3 covers 16 residues. For the CDR3, the DNA is TGTGCCATCAGTGAGCCACAGGGGGTACGACCCTACGAGCAGTACTTC. The encoded protein is CAISEPQGVRPYEQYF.

The chain carries TRBV20-1 and TRBJ1-5, with a weak D call TRBD1 (5 bases). Germline V lookup: CDR1 DFQATT, CDR2 SNEGSKA (reference sequence). The CDR3 length is 15 residues. Trimming cost V 5 bases and J 6 bases, with 20 bases left between them. The CDR3 protein is CSAGIPGASGQPQHF. In DNA form, the CDR3 reads TGCAGTGCTGGGATACCCGGGGCGAGCGGTCAGCCCCAGCATTTT.

This clonotype was seen more than once but under ten times. The V and J genes are TRBV4-2 and TRBJ2-1, with D possibly being TRBD2 (6 bases). V was trimmed by 2 bases and J by 0 bases, leaving 14 bases between them. Germline CDR1 LGHNA, CDR2 YNFKEQ. The CDR3 covers 17 residues. In DNA form, the CDR3 reads TGTGCCAGCAGCCAACAGGGACTGGCTAGCTCCTACAATGAGCAGTTCTTC. This sequence encodes CASSQQGLASSYNEQFF.

The chain links TRBV6-4 to TRBJ2-1, with D possibly being TRBD2 (5 bases). The CDR3 spans 14 residues. V shed 3 bases and J shed 6 bases, with 12 bases lying between them. The germline V gene has CDR1 MRHNA and CDR2 SNTAGT. In nucleotides, the CDR3 is TGTGCCAGCAGTGAATCGGACGGGGTCAATGAGCAGTTCTTC. This gives the protein CASSESDGVNEQFF.

This chain links TRBV12-3 or TRBV12-4 with TRBJ1-2, with D unclear. V lost 3 bases and J 4 bases, leaving 9 bases between the germline ends. This CDR3 spans 13 amino acids. The CDR3 bases are TGTGCCAGCAGTTTTGGCTCCGGCTATGGCTACACCTTC. This encodes CASSFGSGYGYTF.

This chain connects TRBV7-2 to TRBJ2-3; TRBD2 matches at 11 bases. The CDR3 consists of 18 residues. The germline gives CDR1 SGHTA, CDR2 FQGNSA. Unmatched junction bases numbered 14, after V lost 3 bases and J lost 6 bases. In DNA, the CDR3 is TGTGCCAGCAGCTTGGTTTCTAGCGGGGGGACCCTTGCGGATACGCAGTATTTT. The encoded protein is CASSLVSSGGTLADTQYF.

Concerning this clonotype: A read error may be the cause here, since a much bigger clone is one base away. J is TRBJ1-2 and V is TRBV4-1; a weak D match, TRBD1 (5 bases). Germline CDR1 is MGHRA and CDR2 is YSYEKL. This CDR3 has 12 amino acids. The V end lost 3 bases, the J end lost 7 bases, and 9 bases lay between the germline ends. The CDR3 sequence is CASSHRDCGYTF. CDR3 coding DNA: TGCGCCAGCAGCCACAGGGACTGTGGCTACACCTTC.

In DNA form, the CDR3 reads TGTGCCAGCAGCCACGGGGATCAGCCCCAGCATTTT. Its protein is CASSHGDQPQHF. V gene TRBV7-2 combines with J gene TRBJ1-5; unclear D gene. The germline V gene encodes CDR1 SGHTA and CDR2 FQGNSA. CDR3 length: 12 amino acids. Trimming pared 5 bases from V and 5 bases from J, leaving 7 bases between.

This clonotype was picked up a small number of times. The gene calls are TRBV6-2 or TRBV6-3 and TRBJ2-3; TRBD1 or TRBD2 may be the D gene (6 bases each). Trimming left V 7 bases short and J 0 bases short, with 17 bases between. The germline V gene has CDR1 MNHEY and CDR2 SVGEGT. CDR3 length equals 16 residues. CDR3 nucleotide sequence: TGTGCCAGCACCCAGGAGAGGGGGACTAGCACAGATACGCAGTATTTT. Protein sequence: CASTQERGTSTDTQYF.

The sample holds a few counts of this clonotype. The chain employs TRBV6-1 and TRBJ1-6, with D unresolved. Germline CDR1 and CDR2: MNHNS and SASEGT. This CDR3 spans 13 amino acids. Trimming removed 7 bases at V and 8 bases at J, with 12 bases between. The CDR3 DNA follows: TGTGCCAGCACCGCGGATAGATATTCACCCCTCCACTTT. Its translation is CASTADRYSPLHF.

This sequence joins TRBV7-9 and TRBJ2-3, with TRBD2 identical over 13 bases. This CDR3 region has 15 residues. The J segment lost 6 bases and the V segment lost 5 bases, leaving 5 bases of the junction unmatched. Germline V lookup: CDR1 SEHNR, CDR2 FQNEAQ (reference sequence). This CDR3 is CASSRLAGGEDTQYF. DNA for the CDR3: TGTGCCAGCAGCCGACTAGCGGGGGGTGAGGATACGCAGTATTTT.

The chain has TRBV3-1 and TRBJ2-1; D gene ambiguous. Germline lookup yields CDR1 LGHDT and CDR2 YNNKEL (reference sequence). V was cut by 4 bases and J by 7 bases, with 17 bases left in between. CDR3 size: 15 residues. The DNA for the CDR3 is TGTGCCAGCAGCCGAACAGCTCCCTTTGGGAATGAGCAGTTCTTC. Its translation: CASSRTAPFGNEQFF.

The V and J genes are TRBV3-1 and TRBJ2-5; D possibly corresponds to TRBD2 (5 bases). The CDR3 consists of 14 residues. Germline CDR1 reads LGHDT; CDR2 reads YNNKEL (reference sequence). Trimming cost V 1 base and J 11 bases, with 17 bases left between them. This CDR3 is CASSQAVRAGEQYF. CDR3 bases: TGTGCCAGCAGCCAAGCGGTGAGAGCCGGGGAGCAGTACTTC.